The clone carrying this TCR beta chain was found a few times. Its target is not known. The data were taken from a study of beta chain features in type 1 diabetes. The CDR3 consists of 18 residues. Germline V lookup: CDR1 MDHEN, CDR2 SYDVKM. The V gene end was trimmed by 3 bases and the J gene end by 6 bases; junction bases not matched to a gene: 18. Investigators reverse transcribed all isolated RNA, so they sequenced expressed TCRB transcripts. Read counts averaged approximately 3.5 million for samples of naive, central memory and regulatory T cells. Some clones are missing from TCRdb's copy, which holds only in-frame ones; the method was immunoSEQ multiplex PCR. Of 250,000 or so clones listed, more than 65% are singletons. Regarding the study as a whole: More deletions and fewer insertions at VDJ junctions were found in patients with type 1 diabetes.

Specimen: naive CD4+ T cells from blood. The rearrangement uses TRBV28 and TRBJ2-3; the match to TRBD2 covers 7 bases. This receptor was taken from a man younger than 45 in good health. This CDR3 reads CASSFDLASGPLPDTQYF. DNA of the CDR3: TGTGCCAGCAGTTTCGATTTGGCTAGCGGCCCCCTCCCGGATACGCAGTATTTT.